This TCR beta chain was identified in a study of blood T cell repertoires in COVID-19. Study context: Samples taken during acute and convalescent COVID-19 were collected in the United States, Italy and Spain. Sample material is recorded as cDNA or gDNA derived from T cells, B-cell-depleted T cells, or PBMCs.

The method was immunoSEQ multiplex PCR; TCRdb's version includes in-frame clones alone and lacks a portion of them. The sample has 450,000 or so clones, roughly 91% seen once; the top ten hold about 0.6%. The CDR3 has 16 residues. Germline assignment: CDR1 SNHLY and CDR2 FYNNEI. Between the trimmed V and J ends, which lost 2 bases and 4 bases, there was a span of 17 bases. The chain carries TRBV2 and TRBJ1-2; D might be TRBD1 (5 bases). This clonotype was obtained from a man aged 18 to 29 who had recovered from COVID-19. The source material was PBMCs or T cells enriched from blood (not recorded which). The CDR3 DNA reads TGTGCCAGCAGTGAACTCAGTTGGGCGGGGGTCTATGGCTACACCTTC. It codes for CASSELSWAGVYGYTF.